Listed below are T cell receptor beta chains from one sample, sequenced in a study of CD8 T cells in Susac syndrome. TCRdb reanalysed the immunoSEQ multiplex PCR reads using MiXCR and keeps one entry per CDR3 protein. The sample carries more than 200,000 distinct CDR3 sequences, roughly 93% recorded once. The sequenced sample was CD4+ T cells from PBMCs. These receptors were collected from a human donor with Susac syndrome. CDR3s include the opening cysteine and the closing phenylalanine or tryptophan. The D gene is left open where the match is weak. Clone size is given for some rows only: seen once, a few or many times, or a class if the clone is expanded.

d_call,j_call,clone_size,v_call,cdr3_nt,cdr3_aa
TRBD2,TRBJ2-1,.,TRBV9,TGTGCCAGCAGCGTAGACCGCGGGGGGGCATCGAATGAGCAGTTCTTC,CASSVDRGGASNEQFF
.,TRBJ2-7,.,TRBV6-2/TRBV6-3,TGTGCCAGCACCTCTACCCGTGAGACCGAGCAGTACTTC,CASTSTRETEQYF
TRBD1,TRBJ2-2,.,TRBV12-3/TRBV12-4,TGTGCCAGCAGTGACAGGGGGGGCACCGGGGAGCTGTTTTTT,CASSDRGGTGELFF
TRBD1,TRBJ2-7,.,TRBV6-1,TGTGCCAGCAGACGACAGGGGCCGAGCTACGAGCAGTACTTC,CASRRQGPSYEQYF
.,TRBJ1-5,.,TRBV7-2,TGTGCCAGCAGCTTAGATGGCGCGATCTTTCAGCCCCAGCATTTT,CASSLDGAIFQPQHF
.,TRBJ2-5,.,TRBV14,TGTGCCAGCAGCCAAGGCGGACAGTTCTTGACCCAGTACTTC,CASSQGGQFLTQYF
.,TRBJ2-7,.,TRBV9,TGTGCCAGCGGTGGGGCGGGGAAGACCTACGAGCAGTACTTC,CASGGAGKTYEQYF
.,TRBJ2-2,.,TRBV11-2,TGTGCCAGCAGCTTAAGTCAGGGAGTCACCGGGGAGCTGTTTTTT,CASSLSQGVTGELFF
TRBD1,TRBJ1-2,.,TRBV30,TGTGCCTGCCGGACAGGGGGCCGCTATGGCTACACCTTC,CACRTGGRYGYTF
.,TRBJ2-3,.,TRBV7-9,TGTGCCAGCAGTTCGCAGGGTATATCCACAGATACGCAGTATTTT,CASSSQGISTDTQYF
.,TRBJ1-1,.,TRBV3-1,TGTGCCAGCAGCCAGGAACAGACGAACACTGAAGCTTTCTTT,CASSQEQTNTEAFF
.,TRBJ1-2,.,TRBV29-1,TGCAGCGTTGAGTATGCGGCAACGGGGGATGGCTACACCTTC,CSVEYAATGDGYTF
TRBD1,TRBJ2-5,.,TRBV24-1,TGTGCCACCAGTGATTTGCAGGGGGCACGAGAGACCCAGTACTTC,CATSDLQGARETQYF
TRBD2,TRBJ2-5,.,TRBV29-1,TGCAGCGTTTCCCCAGTAGCGGGGAGGGAGACCCAGTACTTC,CSVSPVAGRETQYF
.,TRBJ1-5,.,TRBV20-1,TGCAGTGCTACAAATCCGGGACTCTCGAATCAGCCCCAGCATTTT,CSATNPGLSNQPQHF
.,TRBJ2-3,.,TRBV20-1,TGCAGTGCTAGAGCCGACCAAACAGATACGCAGTATTTT,CSARADQTDTQYF
.,TRBJ1-1,few,TRBV9,TGTGCCAGCAGCGTAGTAGGGGTTAACACTGAAGCTTTCTTT,CASSVVGVNTEAFF
TRBD1,TRBJ1-3,.,TRBV6-6,TGTGCCAGCATTCTCGGACAGGTTGGGAACACCATATATTTT,CASILGQVGNTIYF
.,TRBJ2-7,.,TRBV20-1,TGCAGTGCTAGGGTTCACGGACAGATAGCCGAGCAGTACTTC,CSARVHGQIAEQYF
.,TRBJ2-7,.,TRBV19,TGTGCCAGTAGTACCCCCTTAGGAGACTACGAGCAGTACTTC,CASSTPLGDYEQYF